This TCR beta chain was observed in a study of cytotoxic CD8 clonotypes in ibrutinib-treated CLL. The V end lost 2 bases, the J end lost 0 bases, and 10 bases lay between the germline ends. The length of the CDR3 is 15 residues. Germline V gene data show CDR1 as SGHTA and CDR2 as FQGTGA. Sequencing used immunoSEQ multiplex PCR; TCRdb keeps in-frame clones, though not all of them. Altogether fewer than 35,000 clones are present, 75% to 85% being singletons, with the ten largest covering 6.5% to 8%. The chain carries TRBV7-3 and TRBJ1-1, with D unresolved. The specimen comprised PBMCs, sampled after 24 months of ibrutinib treatment. The source of this sequence is a human donor with chronic lymphocytic leukemia. Here the CDR3 DNA reads TGTGCCAGCAGCTTAGAAGACACCTTGAACACTGAAGCTTTCTTT. Protein: CASSLEDTLNTEAFF.